The rows below give T cell receptor beta chains drawn from one sample of a study of cytomegalovirus exposure and HLA in healthy donors. Sequencing used immunoSEQ multiplex PCR; TCRdb keeps in-frame clones, though not all of them. The sample records more than 85,000 clones, around 70% being singletons. Sequencing was carried out using PBMCs. All receptors come from a man aged 35 to 55 in good health and CMV-seronegative. Both conserved end residues are part of each CDR3. Each record gives: CDR3 length, J gene, D gene, clone size, V gene, CDR3 DNA, CDR3 protein. A D gene is named only where the DNA matches it firmly. Clone size is not always given. Where it is, it says once, few, many or a class for expanded clones.

CDR3 length: 15
J gene: TRBJ2-5
D gene: TRBD2
clone size: .
V gene: TRBV12-5
CDR3 DNA: TGTGCTAGTGGTCCGGGACTAGCGGATCAAGAGACCCAGTACTTC
CDR3 protein: CASGPGLADQETQYF

CDR3 length: 15
J gene: TRBJ2-1
D gene: .
clone size: .
V gene: TRBV5-1
CDR3 DNA: TGCGCCAGCAGCTTGATCCCGGGACTCTACAATGAGCAGTTCTTC
CDR3 protein: CASSLIPGLYNEQFF

CDR3 length: 14
J gene: TRBJ1-1
D gene: .
clone size: .
V gene: TRBV5-1
CDR3 DNA: TGCGCCAGCAGCTCGCAGGTGGGGGGGACTGAAGCTTTCTTT
CDR3 protein: CASSSQVGGTEAFF

CDR3 length: 16
J gene: TRBJ2-3
D gene: TRBD2
clone size: few
V gene: TRBV9
CDR3 DNA: TGTGCCAGCAGCGAGGGGACTAGCGGAGGCACAGATACGCAGTATTTT
CDR3 protein: CASSEGTSGGTDTQYF

CDR3 length: 16
J gene: TRBJ2-3
D gene: .
clone size: few
V gene: TRBV7-2
CDR3 DNA: TGTGCCAGCAGCTTAGCTCCGTGGAGAAGAGAGGATACGCAGTATTTT
CDR3 protein: CASSLAPWRREDTQYF

CDR3 length: 16
J gene: TRBJ2-1
D gene: TRBD1
clone size: .
V gene: TRBV11-2
CDR3 DNA: TGTGCCAGCAGCTTACCCCGGGACAGGGTCTACAATGAGCAGTTCTTC
CDR3 protein: CASSLPRDRVYNEQFF

CDR3 length: 15
J gene: TRBJ1-1
D gene: .
clone size: .
V gene: TRBV28
CDR3 DNA: TGTGCCAGCAGTTTAGAAGCTGGGGGGGGCTCTGAAGCTTTCTTT
CDR3 protein: CASSLEAGGGSEAFF

CDR3 length: 14
J gene: TRBJ2-5
D gene: TRBD1
clone size: .
V gene: TRBV2
CDR3 DNA: TGTGCCAGCAGTGAAGACAGGGGGCAAGAGACCCAGTACTTC
CDR3 protein: CASSEDRGQETQYF

CDR3 length: 14
J gene: TRBJ2-1
D gene: TRBD2
clone size: .
V gene: TRBV29-1
CDR3 DNA: TGCAGCGTTGGGACTAGCGGACGCTACAATGAGCAGTTCTTC
CDR3 protein: CSVGTSGRYNEQFF

CDR3 length: 14
J gene: TRBJ2-3
D gene: .
clone size: .
V gene: TRBV6-5
CDR3 DNA: TGTGCCAGCAGCTCCGGACAGAGCACAGATACGCAGTATTTT
CDR3 protein: CASSSGQSTDTQYF

CDR3 length: 14
J gene: TRBJ1-2
D gene: .
clone size: many
V gene: TRBV6-6
CDR3 DNA: TGTGCCAGCACCGTGACCAGGGGAGCATATGGCTACACCTTC
CDR3 protein: CASTVTRGAYGYTF

CDR3 length: 16
J gene: TRBJ2-1
D gene: TRBD2
clone size: few
V gene: TRBV9
CDR3 DNA: TGTGCCAGCAGCCTGGGGGGGACTCACACCTACAATGAGCAGTTCTTC
CDR3 protein: CASSLGGTHTYNEQFF

CDR3 length: 16
J gene: TRBJ2-1
D gene: .
clone size: .
V gene: TRBV11-2
CDR3 DNA: TGTGCCAGCAGCTTAGATCCTAGCGCCCCGTTCAATGAGCAGTTCTTC
CDR3 protein: CASSLDPSAPFNEQFF

CDR3 length: 15
J gene: TRBJ1-2
D gene: .
clone size: .
V gene: TRBV7-9
CDR3 DNA: TGTGCCAGCAGCTTAGGCCCTTCTATTACCGGGGGCTACACCTTC
CDR3 protein: CASSLGPSITGGYTF

CDR3 length: 16
J gene: TRBJ1-1
D gene: TRBD1
clone size: .
V gene: TRBV6-1
CDR3 DNA: TGTGCCAGCAGTGAAAGCGACAGGGGAACGAACACTGAAGCTTTCTTT
CDR3 protein: CASSESDRGTNTEAFF

CDR3 length: 12
J gene: TRBJ1-1
D gene: .
clone size: .
V gene: TRBV7-8
CDR3 DNA: TGTGCCAGCAGCTCGGTGAACACTGAAGCTTTCTTT
CDR3 protein: CASSSVNTEAFF

CDR3 length: 14
J gene: TRBJ1-1
D gene: TRBD1
clone size: .
V gene: TRBV6-5
CDR3 DNA: TGTGCCAGCAGTCTCAGGGGGCGCCGTTCTGAAGCTTTCTTT
CDR3 protein: CASSLRGRRSEAFF

CDR3 length: 16
J gene: TRBJ1-5
D gene: .
clone size: few
V gene: TRBV4-1
CDR3 DNA: TGCGCCAGCAGCCAAGACTATAGCCTTAGCAATCAGCCCCAGCATTTT
CDR3 protein: CASSQDYSLSNQPQHF

CDR3 length: 19
J gene: TRBJ2-7
D gene: TRBD1
clone size: .
V gene: TRBV11-2
CDR3 DNA: TGTGCCAGCAGCTTAGCTCTGGGACAGGGGACTTCGAGCTCCTACGAGCAGTACTTC
CDR3 protein: CASSLALGQGTSSSYEQYF

CDR3 length: 11
J gene: TRBJ2-7
D gene: .
clone size: once
V gene: TRBV7-9
CDR3 DNA: TGTGCCAGCAGCTTAGCGCGGGAGCAGTACTTC
CDR3 protein: CASSLAREQYF

CDR3 length: 15
J gene: TRBJ1-5
D gene: .
clone size: .
V gene: TRBV7-2
CDR3 DNA: TGTGCCAGCAATCAGAGACTAGGGAGCAATCAGCCCCAGCATTTT
CDR3 protein: CASNQRLGSNQPQHF

CDR3 length: 13
J gene: TRBJ2-7
D gene: .
clone size: .
V gene: TRBV6-5
CDR3 DNA: TGTGCCAGCAGCCCAACGACAGGCTACGAGCAGTACTTC
CDR3 protein: CASSPTTGYEQYF

CDR3 length: 13
J gene: TRBJ1-6
D gene: TRBD1
clone size: .
V gene: TRBV10-3
CDR3 DNA: TGTGCCATAAGTGCAGGGGGCGTCTCACCCCTCCACTTT
CDR3 protein: CAISAGGVSPLHF

CDR3 length: 15
J gene: TRBJ2-7
D gene: TRBD2
clone size: .
V gene: TRBV4-2
CDR3 DNA: TGTGCCAGCAGCCAAGCTCCGGGACTAAGCAACGAGCAGTACTTC
CDR3 protein: CASSQAPGLSNEQYF

CDR3 length: 18
J gene: TRBJ2-7
D gene: .
clone size: .
V gene: TRBV5-1
CDR3 DNA: TGCGCCAGCAGCTTGGGGGGTGTCGGGGGATCTTGGGGGAACGAGCAGTACTTC
CDR3 protein: CASSLGGVGGSWGNEQYF

CDR3 length: 15
J gene: TRBJ2-7
D gene: TRBD2
clone size: medium-sized
V gene: TRBV19
CDR3 DNA: TGTGCCAGTAGTGCCTCCCTAGCGGGAGGGAGGGAGCAGTACTTC
CDR3 protein: CASSASLAGGREQYF

CDR3 length: 13
J gene: TRBJ1-3
D gene: .
clone size: few
V gene: TRBV6-1
CDR3 DNA: TGTGCCAGCGAACCAGGGTCTGGAAACACCATATATTTT
CDR3 protein: CASEPGSGNTIYF

CDR3 length: 14
J gene: TRBJ1-2
D gene: .
clone size: .
V gene: TRBV27
CDR3 DNA: TGTGCCAGCAGTCCGCGAAGTCTTGGGGGCGGCTACACCTTC
CDR3 protein: CASSPRSLGGGYTF

CDR3 length: 14
J gene: TRBJ2-7
D gene: TRBD1
clone size: .
V gene: TRBV19
CDR3 DNA: TGTGCCAGTAGTCCCGGGACAGGTTCCTACGAGCAGTACTTC
CDR3 protein: CASSPGTGSYEQYF

CDR3 length: 11
J gene: TRBJ2-7
D gene: .
clone size: .
V gene: TRBV7-2
CDR3 DNA: TGTGCCAGCAGGCTTCTATACGAGCAGTACTTC
CDR3 protein: CASRLLYEQYF

CDR3 length: 14
J gene: TRBJ1-1
D gene: .
clone size: .
V gene: TRBV5-1
CDR3 DNA: TGCGCCAGCAGTCGAGTAGGGGAGAACACTGAAGCTTTCTTT
CDR3 protein: CASSRVGENTEAFF

CDR3 length: 15
J gene: TRBJ1-5
D gene: .
clone size: .
V gene: TRBV6-1
CDR3 DNA: TGTGCCAGCAGTGTTGGAGGAACTAGCAATCAGCCCCAGCATTTT
CDR3 protein: CASSVGGTSNQPQHF

CDR3 length: 15
J gene: TRBJ1-5
D gene: .
clone size: few
V gene: TRBV7-2
CDR3 DNA: TGTGCCAGCAGCTTAGTTTCAGGGGGCAATCAGCCCCAGCATTTT
CDR3 protein: CASSLVSGGNQPQHF

CDR3 length: 14
J gene: TRBJ2-7
D gene: TRBD1
clone size: .
V gene: TRBV19
CDR3 DNA: TGTGCCAGTAGTGTCCGGGACAGGGCCCACGAGCAGTACTTC
CDR3 protein: CASSVRDRAHEQYF

CDR3 length: 12
J gene: TRBJ1-5
D gene: .
clone size: .
V gene: TRBV29-1
CDR3 DNA: TGCAGCGTTGGGCTAGGGGATCAGCCCCAGCATTTT
CDR3 protein: CSVGLGDQPQHF

CDR3 length: 16
J gene: TRBJ2-5
D gene: TRBD2
clone size: .
V gene: TRBV10-3
CDR3 DNA: TGTGCCATCAGTGAGTGGCTAGCGGAGCCCCAAGAGACCCAGTACTTC
CDR3 protein: CAISEWLAEPQETQYF

CDR3 length: 14
J gene: TRBJ2-1
D gene: .
clone size: .
V gene: TRBV4-1
CDR3 DNA: TGCGCCAGCAGCCAAGTAGGCGGATACAATGAGCAGTTCTTC
CDR3 protein: CASSQVGGYNEQFF

CDR3 length: 14
J gene: TRBJ1-1
D gene: .
clone size: .
V gene: TRBV5-1
CDR3 DNA: TGCGCCAGCAGCTTGACCCAGGTGGACACTGAAGCTTTCTTT
CDR3 protein: CASSLTQVDTEAFF

CDR3 length: 13
J gene: TRBJ2-2
D gene: .
clone size: .
V gene: TRBV11-1
CDR3 DNA: TGTGCCAGCAGCCACTACTCGTTCGGGGAGCTGTTTTTT
CDR3 protein: CASSHYSFGELFF

CDR3 length: 13
J gene: TRBJ1-5
D gene: .
clone size: .
V gene: TRBV19
CDR3 DNA: TGTGCCAGTAGTATCTTCCCCAGTCAGCCCCAGCATTTT
CDR3 protein: CASSIFPSQPQHF

CDR3 length: 14
J gene: TRBJ1-2
D gene: .
clone size: .
V gene: TRBV11-3
CDR3 DNA: TGTGCCAGCAGCCTTACTGGGCAGGGTTCGGGCTACACCTTC
CDR3 protein: CASSLTGQGSGYTF

CDR3 length: 18
J gene: TRBJ2-5
D gene: TRBD1
clone size: .
V gene: TRBV4-2
CDR3 DNA: TGTGCCAGCAGCCAAGACGAGACAGGGGGCGTTGGCGAAGAGACCCAGTACTTC
CDR3 protein: CASSQDETGGVGEETQYF

CDR3 length: 12
J gene: TRBJ2-3
D gene: .
clone size: once
V gene: TRBV7-7
CDR3 DNA: TGTGCTAGCAGTCCGTCCGGGGATACGCAGTATTTT
CDR3 protein: CASSPSGDTQYF

CDR3 length: 15
J gene: TRBJ1-1
D gene: .
clone size: .
V gene: TRBV19
CDR3 DNA: TGTGCCAGTAGTGCTACAGGGAGCTGGGTCACTGAAGCTTTCTTT
CDR3 protein: CASSATGSWVTEAFF

CDR3 length: 16
J gene: TRBJ2-3
D gene: .
clone size: .
V gene: TRBV4-3
CDR3 DNA: TGCGCCAGCAGCCAAGAGGCGGGGGCAAGGACAGATACGCAGTATTTT
CDR3 protein: CASSQEAGARTDTQYF

CDR3 length: 15
J gene: TRBJ2-1
D gene: TRBD2
clone size: .
V gene: TRBV10-1
CDR3 DNA: TGCGCCAGCAGTGGAGTCGAGCGGGAGGGCCGTGAGCAGTTCTTC
CDR3 protein: CASSGVEREGREQFF

CDR3 length: 15
J gene: TRBJ2-7
D gene: TRBD1
clone size: .
V gene: TRBV7-2
CDR3 DNA: TGTGCCAGCAGCTTAGCGGGGCAGGGGGCGGACGAGCAGTACTTC
CDR3 protein: CASSLAGQGADEQYF

CDR3 length: 18
J gene: TRBJ1-4
D gene: .
clone size: .
V gene: TRBV19
CDR3 DNA: TGTGCCAGTACTTCATGGGGGCCGGACCTTGCAACTAATGAAAAACTGTTTTTT
CDR3 protein: CASTSWGPDLATNEKLFF

CDR3 length: 14
J gene: TRBJ2-3
D gene: .
clone size: few
V gene: TRBV5-4
CDR3 DNA: TGTGCCATGCTTGCGGGGACTAGCACAGATACGCAGTATTTT
CDR3 protein: CAMLAGTSTDTQYF

CDR3 length: 12
J gene: TRBJ1-2
D gene: .
clone size: .
V gene: TRBV6-5
CDR3 DNA: TGTGCCAGCAGTTACGCCCGGGTTGGCTACACCTTC
CDR3 protein: CASSYARVGYTF

CDR3 length: 15
J gene: TRBJ2-5
D gene: TRBD2
clone size: .
V gene: TRBV7-9
CDR3 DNA: TGTGCCAGCACCTTTAAAGCGGGGAGCCAAGAGACCCAGTACTTC
CDR3 protein: CASTFKAGSQETQYF

CDR3 length: 16
J gene: TRBJ2-7
D gene: TRBD1
clone size: .
V gene: TRBV4-2
CDR3 DNA: TGTGCCAGCAGCCAAGAACCACCGGGACAGGGTTACGAGCAGTACTTC
CDR3 protein: CASSQEPPGQGYEQYF

CDR3 length: 15
J gene: TRBJ2-2
D gene: .
clone size: .
V gene: TRBV2
CDR3 DNA: TGTGCCAGCAGTGGAGGGGGATCGAACACCGGGGAGCTGTTTTTT
CDR3 protein: CASSGGGSNTGELFF

CDR3 length: 14
J gene: TRBJ2-3
D gene: .
clone size: .
V gene: TRBV18
CDR3 DNA: TGTGCCAGCTCACCACCGTCAGGGGTGGATACGCAGTATTTT
CDR3 protein: CASSPPSGVDTQYF

CDR3 length: 15
J gene: TRBJ1-3
D gene: .
clone size: .
V gene: TRBV5-1
CDR3 DNA: TGCGCCAGCAGCTTGGGGGCAGACTCTGGAAACACCATATATTTT
CDR3 protein: CASSLGADSGNTIYF

CDR3 length: 12
J gene: TRBJ2-7
D gene: TRBD1
clone size: .
V gene: TRBV7-9
CDR3 DNA: TGTGCCAGCAGCTTTACAGGGGTCGAGCAGTACTTC
CDR3 protein: CASSFTGVEQYF

CDR3 length: 13
J gene: TRBJ1-4
D gene: .
clone size: .
V gene: TRBV18
CDR3 DNA: TGTGCCAGCTCACCGCAGGGAAATGAAAAACTGTTTTTT
CDR3 protein: CASSPQGNEKLFF

CDR3 length: 13
J gene: TRBJ2-1
D gene: TRBD1
clone size: .
V gene: TRBV2
CDR3 DNA: TGTGCCAGCAATGGACAGGGTCGTAATGAGCAGTTCTTC
CDR3 protein: CASNGQGRNEQFF

CDR3 length: 13
J gene: TRBJ2-7
D gene: .
clone size: many
V gene: TRBV7-9
CDR3 DNA: TGTGCCAGCACTTACGCGGGAACCTACGAGCAGTACTTC
CDR3 protein: CASTYAGTYEQYF